This TCR beta chain was recorded in a study of response to subunit inactivated influenza vaccine. Looked up from germline, CDR1 is LNHNV and CDR2 is YYDKDF (reference sequence). This CDR3 comprises 19 residues. Trimming took 1 base from V and 5 from J; bases not matched to a gene: 11. A single record per CDR3 protein comes from TCRdb applying MiXCR to the RT-PCR reads. The sample contains roughly 540,000 distinct CDR3 sequences, roughly 25% of which appear only once. This sample also appeared in a second study, on T cells expressing NK-cell markers. That study adds: TCR beta libraries carry UMIs added by 5'RACE template switching. Among eight sequenced donors, seven carried HCMV seropositivity while one was seronegative. Sorting of alpha-beta TCR T cells alone was achieved in several experiments with an anti-gamma-delta TCR antibody.

This sequence originates from a man between 50 and 59 years old who received an inactivated influenza vaccine. Specimen: CD4+ T cells sorted from PBMCs, collected 12 days after vaccination. The chain joins TRBV15 to TRBJ2-1; 13 bases match TRBD2. In nucleotides, the CDR3 is TGTGCCACCAGCAGAGGACAGGGGAGACTAGCGGGGGGAAACAATGAGCAGTTCTTC. Amino acid sequence: CATSRGQGRLAGGNNEQFF. Using reference TRBV15 and TRBJ2-1 for the parts outside the CDR3, the full variable domain is DAMVIQNPRYQVTQFGKPVTLSCSQTLNHNVMYWYQQKSSQAPKLLFHYYDKDFNNEADTPDNFQSRRPNTSFCFLDIRSPGLGDTAMYLCATSRGQGRLAGGNNEQFFGPGTRLTVL.